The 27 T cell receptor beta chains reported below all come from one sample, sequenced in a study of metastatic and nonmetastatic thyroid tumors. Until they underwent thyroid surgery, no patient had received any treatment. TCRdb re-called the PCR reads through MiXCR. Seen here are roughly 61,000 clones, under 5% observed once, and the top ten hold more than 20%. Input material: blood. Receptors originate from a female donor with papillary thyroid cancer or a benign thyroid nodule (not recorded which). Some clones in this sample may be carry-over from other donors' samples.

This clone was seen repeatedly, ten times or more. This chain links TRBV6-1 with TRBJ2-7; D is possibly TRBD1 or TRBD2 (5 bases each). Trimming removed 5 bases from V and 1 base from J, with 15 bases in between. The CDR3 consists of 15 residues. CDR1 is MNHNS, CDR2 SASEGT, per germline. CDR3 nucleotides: TGTGCCAGCAGTCGGGACGCACTCCTTTCCTACGAGCAGTACTTC. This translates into CASSRDALLSYEQYF.

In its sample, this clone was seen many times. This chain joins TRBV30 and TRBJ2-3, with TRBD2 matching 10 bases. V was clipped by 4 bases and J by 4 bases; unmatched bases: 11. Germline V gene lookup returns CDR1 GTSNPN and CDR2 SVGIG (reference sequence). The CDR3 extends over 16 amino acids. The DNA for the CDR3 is TGTGCCTGGACCCTCGGCCTAGCGGGAGTCCCAGATACGCAGTATTTT. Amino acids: CAWTLGLAGVPDTQYF.

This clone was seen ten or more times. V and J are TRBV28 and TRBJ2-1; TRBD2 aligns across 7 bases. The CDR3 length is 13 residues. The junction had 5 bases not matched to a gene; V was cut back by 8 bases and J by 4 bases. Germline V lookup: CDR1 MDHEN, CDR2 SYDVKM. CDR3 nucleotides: TGTGCCAGCGGGGGGGGAGCATACAATGAGCAGTTCTTC. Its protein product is CASGGGAYNEQFF.

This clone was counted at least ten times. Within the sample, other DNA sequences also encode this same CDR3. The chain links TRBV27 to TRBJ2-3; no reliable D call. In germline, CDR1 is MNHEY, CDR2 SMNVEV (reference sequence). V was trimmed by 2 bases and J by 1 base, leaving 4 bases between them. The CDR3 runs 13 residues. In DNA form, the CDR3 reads TGTGCCAGCAGTTTACGTGGCACAGATACGCAGTATTTT. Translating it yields CASSLRGTDTQYF.

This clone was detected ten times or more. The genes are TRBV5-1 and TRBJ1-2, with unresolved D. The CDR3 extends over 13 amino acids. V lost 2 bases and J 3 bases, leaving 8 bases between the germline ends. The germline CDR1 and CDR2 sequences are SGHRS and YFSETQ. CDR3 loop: CASSFAGDYGYTF. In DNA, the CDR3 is TGCGCCAGCAGCTTTGCAGGAGACTATGGCTACACCTTC. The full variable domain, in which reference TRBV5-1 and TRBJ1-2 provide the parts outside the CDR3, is KAGVTQTPRYLIKTRGQQVTLSCSPISGHRSVSWYQQTPGQGLQFLFEYFSETQRNKGNFPGRFSGRQFSNSRSEMNVSTLELGDSALYLCASSFAGDYGYTFGSGTRLTVV.

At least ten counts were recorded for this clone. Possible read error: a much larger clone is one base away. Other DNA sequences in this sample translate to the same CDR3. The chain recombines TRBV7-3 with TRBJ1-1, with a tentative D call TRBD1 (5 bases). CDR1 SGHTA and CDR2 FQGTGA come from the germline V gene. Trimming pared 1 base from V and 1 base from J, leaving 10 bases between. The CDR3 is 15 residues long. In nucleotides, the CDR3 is TGTGCCAGCAGCTTAATGGGGCAGGGGAACACTGAAGCTTTCTTT. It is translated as CASSLMGQGNTEAFF.

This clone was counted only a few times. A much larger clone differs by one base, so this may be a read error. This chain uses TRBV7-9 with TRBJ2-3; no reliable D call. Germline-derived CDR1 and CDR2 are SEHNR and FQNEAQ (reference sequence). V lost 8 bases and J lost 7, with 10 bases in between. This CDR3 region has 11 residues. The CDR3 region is CASARHNTQYF. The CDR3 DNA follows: TGTGCCAGCGCCCGACATAATACGCAGTATTTT.

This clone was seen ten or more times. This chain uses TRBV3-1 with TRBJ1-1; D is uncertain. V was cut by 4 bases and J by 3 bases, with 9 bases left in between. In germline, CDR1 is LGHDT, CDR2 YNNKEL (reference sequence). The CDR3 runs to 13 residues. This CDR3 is CASSPTRDTEAFF. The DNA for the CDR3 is TGTGCCAGCAGCCCCACGAGGGACACTGAAGCTTTCTTT.

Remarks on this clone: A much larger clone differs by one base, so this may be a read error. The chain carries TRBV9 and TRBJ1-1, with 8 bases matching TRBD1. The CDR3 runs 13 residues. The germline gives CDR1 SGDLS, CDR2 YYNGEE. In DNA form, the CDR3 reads TGTGACAGCGGGGACGCAGGGGGCTCTCAAGCTTTCTTT. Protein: CDSGDAGGSQAFF.

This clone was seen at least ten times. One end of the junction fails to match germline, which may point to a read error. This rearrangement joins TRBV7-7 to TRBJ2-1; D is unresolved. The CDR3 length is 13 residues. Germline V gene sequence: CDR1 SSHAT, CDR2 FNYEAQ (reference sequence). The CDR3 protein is CASSLSGYNEQFF. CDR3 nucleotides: TGTGCTAGCAGCTTATCCGGCTACAATGAGCAGTTCTTC. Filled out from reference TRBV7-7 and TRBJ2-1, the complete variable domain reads GAGVSQSPRYKVTKRGQDVTLRCDPISSHATLYWYQQALGQGPEFLTYFNYEAQPDKSGLPSDRFSAERPEGSISTLTIQRTEQRDSAMYRCASSLSGYNEQFFGPGTRLTVL.

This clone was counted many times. This chain's CDR3 is CATSASGIYGYTF. CDR3 nucleotide sequence: TGTGCCACCAGTGCGTCAGGGATCTATGGCTACACCTTC. This rearrangement joins TRBV24-1 to TRBJ1-2; perhaps TRBD1 as D (5 bases). Trimming shortened V by 5 bases and J by 4 bases, and 10 bases separated the two germline ends. Germline V gene lookup returns CDR1 KGHDR and CDR2 SFDVKD. This CDR3 has 13 amino acids.

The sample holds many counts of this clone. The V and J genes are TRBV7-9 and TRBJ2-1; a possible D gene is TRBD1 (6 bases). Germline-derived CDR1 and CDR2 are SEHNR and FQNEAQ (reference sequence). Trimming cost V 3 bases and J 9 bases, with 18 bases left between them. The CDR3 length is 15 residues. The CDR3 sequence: CASSLAGARESEQFF. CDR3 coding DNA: TGTGCCAGCAGCTTGGCAGGGGCGCGAGAAAGTGAGCAGTTCTTC.

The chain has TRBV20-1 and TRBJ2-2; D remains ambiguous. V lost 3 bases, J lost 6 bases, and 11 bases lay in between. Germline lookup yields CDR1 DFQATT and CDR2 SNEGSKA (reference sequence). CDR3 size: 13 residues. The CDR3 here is CSASLSDPGELFF. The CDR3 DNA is TGCAGTGCTAGCCTCAGTGATCCCGGGGAGCTGTTTTTT.

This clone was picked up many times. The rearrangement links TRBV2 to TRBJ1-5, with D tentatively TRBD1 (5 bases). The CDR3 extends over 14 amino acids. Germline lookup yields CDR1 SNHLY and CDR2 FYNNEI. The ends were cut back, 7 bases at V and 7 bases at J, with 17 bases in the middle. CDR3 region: CASTRVRGGQPQHF. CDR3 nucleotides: TGTGCCAGCACTCGAGTGAGGGGCGGCCAGCCCCAGCATTTT. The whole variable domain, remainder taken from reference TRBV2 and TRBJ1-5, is EPEVTQTPSHQVTQMGQEVILRCVPISNHLYFYWYRQILGQKVEFLVSFYNNEISEKSEIFDDQFSVERPDGSNFTLKIRSTKLEDSAMYFCASTRVRGGQPQHFGDGTRLSIL.

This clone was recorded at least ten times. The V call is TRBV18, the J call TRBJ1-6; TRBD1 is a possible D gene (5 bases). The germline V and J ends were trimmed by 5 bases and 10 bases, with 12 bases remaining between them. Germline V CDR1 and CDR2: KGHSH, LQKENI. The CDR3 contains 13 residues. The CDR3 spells CASSVDRYSPLHF. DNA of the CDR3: TGTGCCAGCTCAGTCGACAGATACTCACCCCTCCACTTT.

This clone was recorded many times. The chain's CDR3 is CSASWRSSYNEQFF. The CDR3 DNA reads as TGCAGTGCTAGTTGGAGGAGCTCCTACAATGAGCAGTTCTTC. The chain is built from TRBV20-1 and TRBJ2-1; a weak D match, TRBD2 (5 bases). V lost 3 bases, J lost 0 bases, and 9 bases lay in between. The CDR3 is 14 residues long. From germline, CDR1 is DFQATT and CDR2 SNEGSKA (reference sequence).

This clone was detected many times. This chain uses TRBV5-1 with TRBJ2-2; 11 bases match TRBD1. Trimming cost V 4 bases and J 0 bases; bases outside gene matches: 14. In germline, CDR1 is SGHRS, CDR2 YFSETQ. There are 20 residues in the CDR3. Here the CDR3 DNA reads TGCGCCAGCAGCACTTCCCGGGACAGGGGGTATTCGGCGAACACCGGGGAGCTGTTTTTT. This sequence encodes CASSTSRDRGYSANTGELFF.

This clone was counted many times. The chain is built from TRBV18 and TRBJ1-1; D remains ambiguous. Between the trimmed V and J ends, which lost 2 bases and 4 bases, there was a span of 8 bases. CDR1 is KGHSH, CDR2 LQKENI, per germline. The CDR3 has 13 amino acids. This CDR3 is CASSPGRTTEAFF. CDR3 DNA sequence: TGTGCCAGCTCACCAGGGAGGACCACTGAAGCTTTCTTT.

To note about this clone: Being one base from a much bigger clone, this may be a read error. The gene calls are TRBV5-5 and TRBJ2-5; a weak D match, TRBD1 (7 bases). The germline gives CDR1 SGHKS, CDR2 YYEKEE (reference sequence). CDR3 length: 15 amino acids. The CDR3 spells CASSSATGPGETEYF. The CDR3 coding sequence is TGTGCCAGCAGCTCTGCGACAGGGCCGGGAGAGACCGAGTACTTC. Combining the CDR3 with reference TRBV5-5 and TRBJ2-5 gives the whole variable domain DAGVTQSPTHLIKTRGQQVTLRCSPISGHKSVSWYQQVLGQGPQFIFQYYEKEERGRGNFPDRFSARQFPNYSSELNVNALLLGDSALYLCASSSATGPGETEYFGPGTRLLVL.

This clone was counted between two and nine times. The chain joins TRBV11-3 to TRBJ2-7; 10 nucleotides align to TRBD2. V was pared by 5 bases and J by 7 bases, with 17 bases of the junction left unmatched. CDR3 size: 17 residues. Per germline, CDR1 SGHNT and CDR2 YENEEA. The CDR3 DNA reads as TGTGCCAGCAGCACAAATATAGCGGGAGGTACTTTGGATGAGCAGTACTTC. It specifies CASSTNIAGGTLDEQYF.

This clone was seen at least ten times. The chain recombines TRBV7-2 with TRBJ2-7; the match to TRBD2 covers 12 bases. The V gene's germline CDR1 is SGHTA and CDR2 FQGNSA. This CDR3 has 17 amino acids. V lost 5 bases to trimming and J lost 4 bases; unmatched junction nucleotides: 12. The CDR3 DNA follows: TGTGCCAGCAGCCCGAGAATAACTAGCGGGAGGAAGTACGAGCAGTACTTC. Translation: CASSPRITSGRKYEQYF.

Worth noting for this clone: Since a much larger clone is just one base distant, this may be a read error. For the CDR3, the DNA is TGTGCCAGCAGCTCTCCCGACCGCGGGAGCGGGGAGCTGTCTTTT. Amino acid sequence: CASSSPDRGSGELSF. The chain links TRBV28 to TRBJ2-2; 7 bases line up with TRBD2. Per germline, CDR1 MDHEN and CDR2 SYDVKM. CDR3 length: 15 amino acids.

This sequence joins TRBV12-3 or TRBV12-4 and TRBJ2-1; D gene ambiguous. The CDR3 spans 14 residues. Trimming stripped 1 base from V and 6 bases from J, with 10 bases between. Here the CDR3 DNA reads TGTGCCAGCAGTTTAGGTTCCGTGGGCAATGAGCAGTTCTTC. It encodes CASSLGSVGNEQFF.

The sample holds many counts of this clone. CDR3 sequence reads: CAWCRQLNTEAFF. The CDR3 bases are TGTGCCTGGTGTAGACAGTTGAACACTGAAGCTTTCTTT. The rearrangement joins TRBV30 to TRBJ1-1, with D tentatively TRBD1 (5 bases). The CDR3 consists of 13 residues. The V gene's germline CDR1 is GTSNPN and CDR2 SVGIG (reference sequence). V was pared by 5 bases and J by 0 bases, with 10 bases between.

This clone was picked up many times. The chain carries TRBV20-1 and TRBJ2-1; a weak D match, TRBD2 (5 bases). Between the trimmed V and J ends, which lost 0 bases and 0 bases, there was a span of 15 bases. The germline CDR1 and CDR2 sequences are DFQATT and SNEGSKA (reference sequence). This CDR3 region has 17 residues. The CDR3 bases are TGCAGTGCTAGAGACTTCAGGCGGGCTAGCTCCTACAATGAGCAGTTCTTC. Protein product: CSARDFRRASSYNEQFF.

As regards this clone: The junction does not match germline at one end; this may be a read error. CDR3 nucleotides: TGTGCCAGCAGCTCGTCACAGGAGTCGGATATGCAGTATTTT. Encoded protein: CASSSSQESDMQYF. The chain is built from TRBV7-8 and TRBJ2-3; TRBD1 might be the D (5 bases). The CDR3 contains 14 residues. In germline, CDR1 is SGHVS, CDR2 FQNEAQ. Drawing the rest from reference TRBV7-8 and TRBJ2-3, the complete variable domain is GAGVSQSPRYKVAKRGQDVALRCDPISGHVSLFWYQQALGQGPEFLTYFQNEAQLDKSGLPSDRFFAERPEGSVSTLKIQRTQQEDSAVYLCASSSSQESDMQYFGPGTRLTVL.

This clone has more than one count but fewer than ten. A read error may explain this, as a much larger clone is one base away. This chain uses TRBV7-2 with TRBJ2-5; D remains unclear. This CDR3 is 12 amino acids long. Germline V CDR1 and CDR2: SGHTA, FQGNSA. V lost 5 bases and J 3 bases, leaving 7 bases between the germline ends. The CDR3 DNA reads TGTGCCAGCAGCCCATCCGAAGAGACCCAGTACTTC. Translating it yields CASSPSEETQYF.